The clone carrying this T cell receptor beta chain was observed once. Its specificity is unknown. The data were produced by immunoSEQ multiplex PCR, yet TCRdb's version contains in-frame clones alone and is incomplete. The table includes around 91,000 clones, 87% detected once. The CDR3 is 18 residues long. Trimming shortened V by 1 base and J by 7 bases, and 24 bases separated the two germline ends. In germline, CDR1 is SGHRS, CDR2 YFSETQ. The sample is drawn from a study of T cells in localized non-small cell lung cancer. Study-level points and caveats: Exceeding tumor, uninvolved adjacent lung had the highest T cell clonality. Longer overall survival was linked to higher blood T cell density. The tumor had only one region sequenced, so heterogeneity remains possible.

Here the sequenced sample was peripheral blood, taken before any cancer treatment. The V and J genes are TRBV5-1 and TRBJ2-1, with D possibly being TRBD2 (5 bases). The origin of this receptor is a man aged 40-75 years with stage I squamous cell lung carcinoma. The CDR3 loop reads CASSLSFSEGVGRNEQFF. The DNA of the CDR3 is TGCGCCAGCAGCTTGTCATTTAGTGAGGGAGTCGGGCGGAATGAGCAGTTCTTC.